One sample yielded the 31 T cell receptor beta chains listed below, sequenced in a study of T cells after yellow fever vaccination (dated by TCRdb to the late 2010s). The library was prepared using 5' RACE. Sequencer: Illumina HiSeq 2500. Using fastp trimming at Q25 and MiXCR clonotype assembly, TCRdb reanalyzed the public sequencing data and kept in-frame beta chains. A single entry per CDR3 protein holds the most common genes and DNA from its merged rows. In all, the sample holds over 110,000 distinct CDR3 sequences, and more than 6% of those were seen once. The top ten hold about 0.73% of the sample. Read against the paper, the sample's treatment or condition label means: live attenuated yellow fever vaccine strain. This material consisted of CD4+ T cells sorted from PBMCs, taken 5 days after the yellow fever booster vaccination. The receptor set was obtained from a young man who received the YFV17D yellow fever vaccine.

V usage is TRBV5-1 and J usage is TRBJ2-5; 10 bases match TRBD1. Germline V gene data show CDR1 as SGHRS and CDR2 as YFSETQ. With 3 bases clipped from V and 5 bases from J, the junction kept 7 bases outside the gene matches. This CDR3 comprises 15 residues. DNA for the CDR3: TGCGCCAGCAGCTCCCGACAGGGGGCTCGGGAGACCCAGTACTTC. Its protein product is CASSSRQGARETQYF.

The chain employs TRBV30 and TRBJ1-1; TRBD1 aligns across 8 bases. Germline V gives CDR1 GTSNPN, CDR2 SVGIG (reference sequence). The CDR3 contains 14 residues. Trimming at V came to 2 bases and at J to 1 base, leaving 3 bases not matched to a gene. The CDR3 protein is CAWSRTGQNTEAFF. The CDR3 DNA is TGTGCCTGGAGTCGGACAGGGCAGAACACTGAAGCTTTCTTT.

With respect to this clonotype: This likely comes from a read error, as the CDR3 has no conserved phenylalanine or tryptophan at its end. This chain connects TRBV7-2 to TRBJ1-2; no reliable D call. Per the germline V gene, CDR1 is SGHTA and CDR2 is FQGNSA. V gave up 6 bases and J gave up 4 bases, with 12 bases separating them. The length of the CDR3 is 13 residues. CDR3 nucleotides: TGTGCCAGCAGGTTCGGGGTCTTCTATGGCTACACCATC. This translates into CASRFGVFYGYTI.

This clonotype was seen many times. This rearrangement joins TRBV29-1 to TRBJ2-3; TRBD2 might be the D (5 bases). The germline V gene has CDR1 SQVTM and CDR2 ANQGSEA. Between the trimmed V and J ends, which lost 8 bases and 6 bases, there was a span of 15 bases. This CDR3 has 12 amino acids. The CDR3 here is CSSVRAGDTQYF. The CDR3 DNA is TGCAGCTCCGTTAGGGCGGGCGATACGCAGTATTTT.

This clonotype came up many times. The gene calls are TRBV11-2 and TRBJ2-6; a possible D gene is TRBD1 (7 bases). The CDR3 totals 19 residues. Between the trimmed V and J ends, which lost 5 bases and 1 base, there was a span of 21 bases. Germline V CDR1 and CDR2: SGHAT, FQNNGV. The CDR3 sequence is CASSPARGVVGSGANVLTF. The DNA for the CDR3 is TGTGCCAGCAGCCCCGCCAGGGGGGTAGTGGGTTCTGGGGCCAACGTCCTGACTTTC.

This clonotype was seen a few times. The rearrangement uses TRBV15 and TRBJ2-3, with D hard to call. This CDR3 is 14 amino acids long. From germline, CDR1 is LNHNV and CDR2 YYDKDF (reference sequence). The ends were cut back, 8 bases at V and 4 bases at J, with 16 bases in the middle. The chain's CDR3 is CATGPSSPADTQYF. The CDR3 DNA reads TGTGCCACCGGCCCCTCGAGCCCGGCAGATACGCAGTATTTT.

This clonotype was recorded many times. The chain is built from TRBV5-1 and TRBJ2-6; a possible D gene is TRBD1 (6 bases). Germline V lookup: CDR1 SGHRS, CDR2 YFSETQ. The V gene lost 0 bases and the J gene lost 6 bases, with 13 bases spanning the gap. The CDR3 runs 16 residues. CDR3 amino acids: CASSLAGGGLANVLTF. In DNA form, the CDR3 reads TGCGCCAGCAGCTTGGCCGGTGGGGGCCTGGCCAACGTCCTGACTTTC.

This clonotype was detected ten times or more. This CDR3 is CASSLSDGGELFF. CDR3 nucleotides: TGTGCCAGCAGCCTCTCGGACGGCGGGGAGCTGTTTTTT. The rearrangement links TRBV3-1 to TRBJ2-2; D remains unclear. Trimming cost V 4 bases and J 7 bases, with 10 bases left between them. Germline V lookup: CDR1 LGHDT, CDR2 YNNKEL (reference sequence). The CDR3 consists of 13 residues.

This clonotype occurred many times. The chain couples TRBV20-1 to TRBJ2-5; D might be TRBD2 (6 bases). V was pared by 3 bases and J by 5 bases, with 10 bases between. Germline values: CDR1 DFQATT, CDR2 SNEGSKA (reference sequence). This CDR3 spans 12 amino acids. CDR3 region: CSARVGSETQYF. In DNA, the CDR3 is TGCAGTGCTAGGGTCGGGAGCGAGACCCAGTACTTC.

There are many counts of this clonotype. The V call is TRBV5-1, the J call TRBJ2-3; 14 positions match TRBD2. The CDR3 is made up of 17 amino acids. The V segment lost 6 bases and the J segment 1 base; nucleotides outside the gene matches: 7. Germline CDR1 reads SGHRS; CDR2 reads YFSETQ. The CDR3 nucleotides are TGCGCCAGCACCGCCGGGACTAGCGGGAGACGCACAGATACGCAGTATTTT. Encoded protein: CASTAGTSGRRTDTQYF.

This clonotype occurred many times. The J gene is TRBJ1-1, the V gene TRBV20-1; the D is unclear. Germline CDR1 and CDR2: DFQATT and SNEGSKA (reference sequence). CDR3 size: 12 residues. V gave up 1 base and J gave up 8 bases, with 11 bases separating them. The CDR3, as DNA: TGCAGTGCTAGAGTGGAGGAGTTCGAAGCTTTCTTT. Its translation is CSARVEEFEAFF.

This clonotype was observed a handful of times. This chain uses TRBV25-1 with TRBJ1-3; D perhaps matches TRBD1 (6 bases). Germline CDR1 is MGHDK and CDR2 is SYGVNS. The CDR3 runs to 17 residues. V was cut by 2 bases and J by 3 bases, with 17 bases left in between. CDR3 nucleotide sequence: TGTGCCAGCAGTGAACCCGCCGGCAGGGGAGGTGGAAACACCATATATTTT. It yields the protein CASSEPAGRGGGNTIYF.

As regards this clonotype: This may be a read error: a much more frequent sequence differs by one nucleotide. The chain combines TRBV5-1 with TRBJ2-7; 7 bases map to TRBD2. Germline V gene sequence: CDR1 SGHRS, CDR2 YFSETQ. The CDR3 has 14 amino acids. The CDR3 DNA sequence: TGCGCCGGCAGAGATGGCGCGGGAGTCGGTGAGCAGTACTTC. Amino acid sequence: CAGRDGAGVGEQYF.

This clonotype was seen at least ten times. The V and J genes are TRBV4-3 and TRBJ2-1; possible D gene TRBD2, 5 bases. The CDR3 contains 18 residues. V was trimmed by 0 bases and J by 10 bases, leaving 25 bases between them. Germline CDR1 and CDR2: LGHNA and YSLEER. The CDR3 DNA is TGCGCCAGCAGCCAAGAAATATCGTCCAGCGGTACGTCGTACGAGCAGTTCTTC. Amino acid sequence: CASSQEISSSGTSYEQFF.

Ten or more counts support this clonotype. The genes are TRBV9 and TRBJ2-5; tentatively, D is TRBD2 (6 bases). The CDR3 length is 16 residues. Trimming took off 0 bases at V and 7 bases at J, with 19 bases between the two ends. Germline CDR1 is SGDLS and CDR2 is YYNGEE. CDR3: CASSVAGRGAPGTQYF. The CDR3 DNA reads TGTGCCAGCAGCGTAGCTGGGCGGGGAGCCCCAGGGACCCAGTACTTC.

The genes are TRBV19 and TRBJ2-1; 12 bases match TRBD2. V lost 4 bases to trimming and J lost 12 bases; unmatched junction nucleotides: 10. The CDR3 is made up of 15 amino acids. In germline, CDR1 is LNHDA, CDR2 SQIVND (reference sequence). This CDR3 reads CASSTTSGGSSVQFF. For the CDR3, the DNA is TGTGCCAGTAGTACGACTAGCGGGGGATCGTCGGTGCAGTTCTTC.

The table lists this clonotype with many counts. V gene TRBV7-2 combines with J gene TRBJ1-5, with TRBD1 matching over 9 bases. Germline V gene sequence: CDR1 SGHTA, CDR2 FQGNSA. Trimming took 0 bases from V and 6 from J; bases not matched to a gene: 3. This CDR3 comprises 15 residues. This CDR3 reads CASSLAGQGVQPQHF. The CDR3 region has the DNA TGTGCCAGCAGCTTAGCGGGACAGGGAGTTCAGCCCCAGCATTTT.

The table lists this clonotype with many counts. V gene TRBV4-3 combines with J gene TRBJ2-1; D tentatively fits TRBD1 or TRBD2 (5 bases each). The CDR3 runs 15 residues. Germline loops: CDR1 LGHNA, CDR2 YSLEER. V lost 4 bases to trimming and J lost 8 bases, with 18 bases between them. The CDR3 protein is CASSPQGPHGDEQFF. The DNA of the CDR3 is TGCGCCAGCAGCCCCCAGGGCCCTCACGGGGATGAGCAGTTCTTC.

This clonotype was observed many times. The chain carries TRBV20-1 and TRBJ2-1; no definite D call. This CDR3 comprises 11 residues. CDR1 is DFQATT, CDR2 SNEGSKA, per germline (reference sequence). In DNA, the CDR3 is TGCAGCGCTTGGAACGCGTGGGCGCAGTTCTTC. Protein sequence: CSAWNAWAQFF.

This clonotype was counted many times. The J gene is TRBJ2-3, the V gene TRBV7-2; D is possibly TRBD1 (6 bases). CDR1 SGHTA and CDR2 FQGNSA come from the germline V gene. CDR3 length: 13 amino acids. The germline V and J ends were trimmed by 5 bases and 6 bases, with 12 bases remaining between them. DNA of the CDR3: TGTGCCAGCAGCCGACAGGCACCGGATACGCAGTATTTT. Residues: CASSRQAPDTQYF. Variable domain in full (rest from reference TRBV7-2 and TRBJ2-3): GAGVSQSPSNKVTEKGKDVELRCDPISGHTALYWYRQSLGQGLEFLIYFQGNSAPDKSGLPSDRFSAERTGGSVSTLTIQRTQQEDSAVYLCASSRQAPDTQYFGPGTRLTVL.

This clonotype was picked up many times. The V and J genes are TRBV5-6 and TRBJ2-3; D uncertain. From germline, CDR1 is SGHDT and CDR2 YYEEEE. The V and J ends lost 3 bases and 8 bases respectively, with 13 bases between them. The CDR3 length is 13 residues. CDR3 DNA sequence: TGTGCCAGCAGCTCCAGACTCGGTGCTACGCAGTATTTT. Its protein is CASSSRLGATQYF.

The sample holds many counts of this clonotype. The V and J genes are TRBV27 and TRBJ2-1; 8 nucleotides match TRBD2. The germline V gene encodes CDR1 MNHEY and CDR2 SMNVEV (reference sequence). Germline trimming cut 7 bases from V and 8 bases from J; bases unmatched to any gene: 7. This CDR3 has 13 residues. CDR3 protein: CASKAGVGDEQFF. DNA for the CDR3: TGTGCCAGCAAAGCGGGAGTCGGCGATGAGCAGTTCTTC.

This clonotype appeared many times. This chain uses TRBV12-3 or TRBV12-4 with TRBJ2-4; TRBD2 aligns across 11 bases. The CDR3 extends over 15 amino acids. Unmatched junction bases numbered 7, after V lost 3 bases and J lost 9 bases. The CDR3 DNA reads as TGTGCCAGCAGTTTGGGACTAGCGGAGATGGGCATTCAGTACTTC. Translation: CASSLGLAEMGIQYF.

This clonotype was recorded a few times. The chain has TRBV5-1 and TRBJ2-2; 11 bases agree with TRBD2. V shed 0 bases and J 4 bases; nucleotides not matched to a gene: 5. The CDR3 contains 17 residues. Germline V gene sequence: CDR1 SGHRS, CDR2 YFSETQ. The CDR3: CASSLATSGSSTGELFF. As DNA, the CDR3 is TGCGCCAGCAGCTTGGCCACTAGCGGGAGTTCCACCGGGGAGCTGTTTTTT.

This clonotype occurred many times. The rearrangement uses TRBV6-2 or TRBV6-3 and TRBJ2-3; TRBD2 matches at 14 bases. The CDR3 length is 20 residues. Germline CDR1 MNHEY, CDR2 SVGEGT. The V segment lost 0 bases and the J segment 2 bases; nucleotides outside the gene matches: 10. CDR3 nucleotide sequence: TGTGCCAGCAGTTACTCACCCTTACGACTAGCGGGAGGGACCACAGATACGCAGTATTTT. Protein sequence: CASSYSPLRLAGGTTDTQYF.

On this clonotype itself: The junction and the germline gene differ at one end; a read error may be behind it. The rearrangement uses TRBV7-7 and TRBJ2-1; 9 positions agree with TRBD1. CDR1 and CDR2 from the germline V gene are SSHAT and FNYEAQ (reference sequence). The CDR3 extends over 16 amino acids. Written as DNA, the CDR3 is TGTGCTAGCAGCTTAGCGCCGGGACAGGGACGCAATGAGCAGTTCTTC. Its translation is CASSLAPGQGRNEQFF.

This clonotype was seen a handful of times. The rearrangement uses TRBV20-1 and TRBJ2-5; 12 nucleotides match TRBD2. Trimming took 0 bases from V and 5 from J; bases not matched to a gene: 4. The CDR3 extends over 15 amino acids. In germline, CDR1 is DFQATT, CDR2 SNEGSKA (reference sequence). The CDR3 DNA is TGCAGTGCTAGAGACCAGACTAGCGGGAGTGAGACCCAGTACTTC. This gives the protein CSARDQTSGSETQYF.

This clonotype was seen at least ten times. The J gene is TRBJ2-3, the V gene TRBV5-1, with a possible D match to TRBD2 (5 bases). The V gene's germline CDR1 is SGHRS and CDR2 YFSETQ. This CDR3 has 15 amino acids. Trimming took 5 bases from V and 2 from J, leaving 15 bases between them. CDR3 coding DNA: TGCGCCAGCAGACAACTAGGCGGGCCCACAGATACGCAGTATTTT. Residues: CASRQLGGPTDTQYF.

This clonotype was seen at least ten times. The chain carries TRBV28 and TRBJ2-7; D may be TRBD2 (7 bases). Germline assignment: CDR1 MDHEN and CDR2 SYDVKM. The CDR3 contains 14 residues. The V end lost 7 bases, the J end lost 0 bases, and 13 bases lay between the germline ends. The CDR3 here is CASTTGGLSYEQYF. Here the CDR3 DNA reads TGTGCCAGCACCACCGGGGGGCTCTCCTACGAGCAGTACTTC.

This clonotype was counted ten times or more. The CDR3 reads CASSLEGDYGYTF. CDR3 bases: TGTGCCAGCAGCCTGGAGGGAGACTATGGCTACACCTTC. The chain recombines TRBV7-8 with TRBJ1-2; D call uncertain. Looked up from germline, CDR1 is SGHVS and CDR2 is FQNEAQ. This CDR3 region has 13 residues. V gave up 5 bases and J gave up 3 bases, with 10 bases separating them.

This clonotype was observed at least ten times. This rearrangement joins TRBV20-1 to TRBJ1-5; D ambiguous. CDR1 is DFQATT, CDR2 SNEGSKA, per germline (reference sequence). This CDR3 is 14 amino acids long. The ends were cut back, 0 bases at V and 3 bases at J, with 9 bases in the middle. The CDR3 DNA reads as TGCAGTGCTAGAGATGGCGGTTACAATCAGCCCCAGCATTTT. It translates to CSARDGGYNQPQHF.